Listed below are T cell receptor beta chains from one sample, sequenced in a study of OX40 agonist ivuxolimab in advanced cancers. TCRdb's table, derived via immunoSEQ multiplex PCR, lists solely in-frame clones and lacks some. This table holds around 50,000 clones, 85% to 90% found once. The sequencing used CD4+ or CD8+ T cells sorted from blood, collected in a trial of the OX40 agonist ivuxolimab. These receptors were obtained from an adult with an advanced solid tumor such as melanoma, head and neck, liver or kidney cancer. Both conserved end residues are part of each CDR3. A D gene is named only where the DNA matches it firmly. Some rows have no size entry. The others give once, few or many, or a class for an expanded clone.

CASSYSTGSGYEQYF | TGTGCCAGCAGTTACTCAACAGGGAGCGGCTACGAGCAGTACTTC | - | - | TRBJ2-7 | TRBV6-5
CAAGGKGVQEQFF | TGTGCCGCCGGGGGGAAGGGAGTCCAGGAGCAGTTCTTC | TRBD2 | - | TRBJ2-1 | TRBV19
CASSQAGGSDTQYF | TGTGCCAGCAGCCAAGCGGGTGGGTCAGATACGCAGTATTTT | - | - | TRBJ2-3 | TRBV2
CASSIMTGGTGELFF | TGTGCCAGTAGTATAATGACAGGCGGCACCGGGGAGCTGTTTTTT | - | - | TRBJ2-2 | TRBV19
CASSGGEGLDYGYTF | TGTGCCAGCAGCGGAGGCGAGGGTTTGGACTATGGCTACACCTTC | - | - | TRBJ1-2 | TRBV9
CASSLFADYTQYF | TGTGCCAGCAGCTTATTTGCAGACTATACGCAGTATTTT | - | medium-sized | TRBJ2-3 | TRBV11-2
CASSTWDVSNQPQHF | TGTGCCAGTAGTACATGGGACGTCTCCAATCAGCCCCAGCATTTT | - | - | TRBJ1-5 | TRBV19
CASSIGRNTEAFF | TGTGCCAGTAGTATTGGAAGGAACACTGAAGCTTTCTTT | - | - | TRBJ1-1 | TRBV19
CASSLAKWGTSGSPLHF | TGTGCCAGCAGCTTGGCCAAGTGGGGGACCTCCGGTTCACCCCTCCACTTT | - | once | TRBJ1-6 | TRBV5-6
CASSQGLGGNQPQHF | TGTGCCAGCAGTCAGGGGCTGGGGGGGAATCAGCCCCAGCATTTT | - | - | TRBJ1-5 | TRBV27
CASRAGVGDTEAFF | TGTGCCAGCAGGGCTGGAGTGGGGGACACTGAAGCTTTCTTT | - | - | TRBJ1-1 | TRBV5-5
CAIIPRIGLAGGRSYNEQFF | TGTGCCATCATACCTAGAATCGGACTAGCGGGAGGGAGGTCCTACAATGAGCAGTTCTTC | TRBD2 | - | TRBJ2-1 | TRBV10-3
CASSLFLGQDEQYF | TGTGCCAGCAGTTTATTCCTGGGGCAAGACGAGCAGTACTTC | - | - | TRBJ2-7 | TRBV28
CASSFGLAGADTQYF | TGTGCCAGCAGTTTCGGACTAGCGGGGGCGGATACGCAGTATTTT | TRBD2 | - | TRBJ2-3 | TRBV27
CASMEGNYGYTF | TGCGCCAGCATGGAAGGGAACTATGGCTACACCTTC | - | - | TRBJ1-2 | TRBV10-2
CASSQDPTGLSNQPQHF | TGCGCCAGCAGCCAAGACCCGACAGGGCTGAGCAATCAGCCCCAGCATTTT | TRBD1 | - | TRBJ1-5 | TRBV4-1
CASSLGLAGATDTQYF | TGCGCCAGCAGCTTGGGCCTAGCGGGGGCGACAGATACGCAGTATTTT | TRBD2 | - | TRBJ2-3 | TRBV5-1
CASSIYGTGETQYF | TGTGCCAGTAGTATATACGGGACAGGTGAGACCCAGTACTTC | TRBD1 | - | TRBJ2-5 | TRBV19
CASSFLLGGASEQYF | TGTGCCAGCAGTTTCTTACTCGGGGGGGCGTCCGAGCAGTACTTC | TRBD2 | once | TRBJ2-7 | TRBV28
CASSLRGQLKLFF | TGTGCCAGCAGCCTAAGAGGACAATTGAAACTGTTTTTT | - | - | TRBJ1-4 | TRBV5-5
CASSLYGTGDTEAFF | TGTGCCAGCAGCTTGTACGGCACAGGGGACACTGAAGCTTTCTTT | TRBD1 | - | TRBJ1-1 | TRBV7-9
CASSSMYRDREGYNEQFF | TGTGCCAGCAGCTCGATGTACCGGGACAGGGAAGGCTACAATGAGCAGTTCTTC | TRBD1 | - | TRBJ2-1 | TRBV28
CASSPEAGWADTQYF | TGCGCCAGCAGCCCCGAGGCGGGGTGGGCAGATACGCAGTATTTT | - | once | TRBJ2-3 | TRBV4-1
CASSVVGPNEQFF | TGTGCCAGTAGCGTCGTGGGTCCGAATGAGCAGTTCTTC | - | once | TRBJ2-1 | TRBV19
CASSLAEGARDLQYF | TGTGCCAGCAGCTTAGCGGAGGGGGCGCGGGATTTGCAGTACTTC | - | once | TRBJ2-7 | TRBV7-6
CASSRTDLYSYEQYF | TGTGCCAGCAGCCGGACAGACCTTTACTCCTACGAGCAGTACTTC | - | - | TRBJ2-7 | TRBV7-9
CTSSQASPRNKLSPLHF | TGCACCAGCAGCCAGGCCAGCCCCAGAAACAAGCTTTCACCCCTCCACTTT | - | - | TRBJ1-6 | TRBV1
CASSHHGAGSYYNEQFF | TGCGCCAGCAGCCACCATGGGGCAGGGAGTTACTACAATGAGCAGTTCTTC | - | - | TRBJ2-1 | TRBV4-1
CASTSGLEQFF | TGTGCCAGTACCTCGGGGCTTGAGCAGTTCTTC | - | - | TRBJ2-1 | TRBV19
CASSPGQGAYEQYF | TGTGCCAGCAGCCCCGGACAGGGGGCGTACGAGCAGTACTTC | TRBD1 | - | TRBJ2-7 | TRBV7-9
CASSLPGSYEQYF | TGTGCCAGCAGCTTACCTGGTTCCTACGAGCAGTACTTC | - | - | TRBJ2-7 | TRBV11-3
CASSYMGQVNEQYF | TGTGCCAGCAGTTACATGGGCCAAGTAAACGAGCAGTACTTC | - | - | TRBJ2-7 | TRBV6-6
CASPVGRGGNQPQHF | TGTGCCAGCCCCGTGGGCAGGGGGGGCAATCAGCCCCAGCATTTT | TRBD1 | - | TRBJ1-5 | TRBV6-4
CASSLATGLYNEQFF | TGTGCCAGCAGCTTAGCGACGGGTCTCTACAATGAGCAGTTCTTC | - | - | TRBJ2-1 | TRBV7-9
CASSLTSGSYEQYF | TGTGCCAGCAGTTTGACTAGCGGGAGTTACGAGCAGTACTTC | TRBD2 | - | TRBJ2-7 | TRBV11-3
CSAPRGFGQFF | TGCAGTGCCCCTCGGGGGTTTGGGCAGTTCTTC | - | - | TRBJ2-1 | TRBV20-1
CASSASGEALAEAFF | TGTGCCAGCAGTGCCTCAGGGGAGGCCCTGGCGGAAGCTTTCTTT | - | - | TRBJ1-1 | TRBV6-4